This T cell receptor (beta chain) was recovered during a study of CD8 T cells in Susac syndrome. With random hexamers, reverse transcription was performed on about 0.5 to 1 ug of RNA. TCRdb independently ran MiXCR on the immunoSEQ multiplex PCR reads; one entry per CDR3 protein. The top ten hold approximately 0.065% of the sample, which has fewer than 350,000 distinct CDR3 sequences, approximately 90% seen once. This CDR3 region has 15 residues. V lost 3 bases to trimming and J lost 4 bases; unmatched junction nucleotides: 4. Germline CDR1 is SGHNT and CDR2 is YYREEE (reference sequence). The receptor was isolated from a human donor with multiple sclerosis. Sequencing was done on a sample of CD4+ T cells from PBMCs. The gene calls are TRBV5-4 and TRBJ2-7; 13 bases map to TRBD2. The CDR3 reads CASSWTSGSGYEQYF. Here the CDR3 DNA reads TGTGCCAGCAGCTGGACTAGCGGGAGTGGATACGAGCAGTACTTC.